The 12 T cell receptor beta chains below come from one sample, sequenced in a study of regulatory T cells in long-lasting Graves disease. Combining iRepertoire HTBI primers with Arm-PCR of CDR3 regions, the authors built TCR beta libraries. A single record per CDR3 protein comes from TCRdb applying MiXCR to the multiplex PCR reads. The table lists about 460,000 distinct CDR3 sequences, 13% to 15% of them singletons. Indicated time point: newly diagnosed GD, antithyroid drugs for less than 3 months. PBMC RNA served as the TCR library source. These data are also associated with another study on T cells in Graves' hyperthyroidism and ophthalmopathy.

Sequenced here: peripheral blood mononuclear cells (PBMCs), sampled at new diagnosis, from a patient treated with antithyroid drugs. The source of these receptors is a woman aged 50 to 60 with Graves disease.

As concerns this clonotype: This clone may be a read error of a much larger clone one base away. The rearrangement uses TRBV2 and TRBJ2-5; D is ambiguous. Germline V gene lookup returns CDR1 SNHLY and CDR2 FYNNEI. The CDR3 totals 13 residues. The CDR3 nucleotides read TGTGCCAGCAGTGATACGGGCCAAGAGACCAAGTACTTC. It specifies CASSDTGQETKYF.

Comment on this clonotype: Being one base from a much bigger clone, this may be a read error. J is TRBJ2-7 and V is TRBV7-2; 7 nucleotides align to TRBD2. The CDR3 has 15 amino acids. Germline CDR1 is SGHTA and CDR2 is FQGNSA. The CDR3 spells CASSLTSANSYEHYF. CDR3 sequence (DNA): TGTGCCAGCAGCCTCACTAGCGCTAACTCCTACGAGCACTACTTC.

This clonotype was observed at least ten times. The V gene is TRBV10-3, the J gene TRBJ2-1, with D unresolved. The germline gives CDR1 ENHRY, CDR2 SYGVKD. V lost 1 base and J 4 bases, leaving 11 bases between the germline ends. The CDR3 contains 15 residues. CDR3 sequence reads: CAISELVREYNEQFF. The CDR3 DNA is TGTGCCATCAGTGAGTTGGTCAGAGAATACAATGAGCAGTTCTTC.

To note about this clonotype: A read error may produce the germline difference seen at one junction end. CDR3 loop: CASSFFRGSNQRQHF. CDR3 coding DNA: TGTGCCAGCAGTTTTTTCCGGGGGAGCAATCAGCGCCAGCATTTT. This chain connects TRBV12-3 or TRBV12-4 to TRBJ1-5; D is possibly TRBD1 (5 bases). This CDR3 comprises 15 residues.

This chain joins TRBV19 and TRBJ2-2; 9 positions match TRBD2. V was clipped by 11 bases and J by 0 bases; unmatched bases: 4. The CDR3 is 14 amino acids. Germline V gene lookup returns CDR1 LNHDA and CDR2 SQIVND (reference sequence). The CDR3: CAGRLAANTGELFF. The CDR3, as DNA: TGTGCCGGGCGACTAGCGGCGAACACCGGGGAGCTGTTTTTT. Using reference TRBV19 and TRBJ2-2 for the parts outside the CDR3, the full variable domain is DGGITQSPKYLFRKEGQNVTLSCEQNLNHDAMYWYRQDPGQGLRLIYYSQIVNDFQKGDIAEGYSVSREKKESFPLTVTSAQKNPTAFYLCAGRLAANTGELFFGEGSRLTVL.

The J gene is TRBJ2-5, the V gene TRBV11-2, with D possibly called TRBD1 or TRBD2 (5 bases each). Trimming removed 1 base at V and 5 bases at J, with 26 bases between. Germline V lookup: CDR1 SGHAT, CDR2 FQNNGV. The CDR3 contains 19 residues. This chain's CDR3 is CASSLGVVGVEGPVETQYF. The CDR3 nucleotides are TGTGCCAGCAGCTTAGGCGTGGTAGGGGTCGAGGGTCCGGTGGAGACCCAGTACTTC.

The chain uses TRBV7-6 and TRBJ2-1, with 12 bases fitting TRBD2. Per germline, CDR1 SGHVS and CDR2 FNYEAQ. J was trimmed by 4 bases and V by 1 base; bases with no gene match: 11. The CDR3 has 19 residues. This CDR3 reads CASSLGPMTSGSRYNEQFF. Written as DNA, the CDR3 is TGTGCCAGCAGCTTAGGTCCTATGACTAGCGGGAGCCGGTACAATGAGCAGTTCTTC.

The chain uses TRBV6-1 and TRBJ2-2; 7 bases align to TRBD2. V lost 6 bases to trimming and J lost 4 bases; unmatched junction nucleotides: 5. The CDR3 has 14 residues. The germline V gene has CDR1 MNHNS and CDR2 SASEGT. CDR3 sequence: CASRTRECTGELFF. The CDR3 nucleotides read TGTGCCAGCAGGACGCGGGAGTGCACCGGGGAGCTGTTTTTT.

There are many counts of this clonotype. This chain joins TRBV12-3 or TRBV12-4 and TRBJ1-5; D gene ambiguous. The V end was cut by 3 bases, the J end by 11 bases, with 11 bases between. The CDR3 runs to 12 residues. Written as DNA, the CDR3 is TGTGCCAGCAGTTTTCCCCATGGGTCCCAGCATTTT. This sequence encodes CASSFPHGSQHF.

This clonotype has at least ten counts. The chain carries TRBV12-3 or TRBV12-4 and TRBJ2-7, with a tentative D call TRBD2 (5 bases). The CDR3 contains 14 residues. Trimming left V 5 bases short and J 2 bases short, with 13 bases between. CDR3 nucleotides: TGTGCCAGCAGTCCCGGGGAAGAAGCCTACGAGCAGTACTTC. Its translation is CASSPGEEAYEQYF.

The sample holds many counts of this clonotype. The chain has TRBV20-1 and TRBJ2-1; TRBD2 matches at 10 bases. The trim removed 6 bases at V and 6 bases at J, leaving 8 bases unmatched. The germline gives CDR1 DFQATT, CDR2 SNEGSKA (reference sequence). There are 14 residues in the CDR3. The CDR3 bases are TGCAGTGCGGAGGGAGCGGGAGGGGGCAATGAGCAGTTCTTC. Protein sequence: CSAEGAGGGNEQFF.

The chain links TRBV28 to TRBJ1-6; 9 bases map to TRBD1. The ends lost 6 bases at V and 9 bases at J; junction bases unmatched: 6. Germline CDR1 and CDR2: MDHEN and SYDVKM. The CDR3 covers 14 residues. CDR3 residues: CASSGGQGVSPLHF. DNA of the CDR3: TGTGCCAGCAGCGGGGGACAGGGTGTTTCACCCCTCCACTTT.